The entry below gives a single T cell receptor beta chain sequence along with its context. Germline-derived CDR1 and CDR2 are SEHNR and FQNEAQ (reference sequence). Trimming removed 3 bases from V and 0 bases from J; junction bases left unmatched: 7. This CDR3 has 16 residues. An immunoSEQ assay, version v3.0, was performed at survey level. Sequenced by immunoSEQ multiplex PCR; TCRdb stores in-frame clones only, minus some. The sample consists of some 26,000 clones, 75% to 85% of them appearing once. This sample is part of a study of long-term antiretroviral therapy in people with HIV. This chain connects TRBV7-9 to TRBJ1-1; 7 nucleotides line up with TRBD1. The TCR was taken from a man in his fifties with HIV. Here the sequenced sample was unsorted PBMCs, taken 2.9 years after starting antiretroviral therapy. The CDR3 loop reads CASSFRDSRMNTEAFF. CDR3 sequence (DNA): TGTGCCAGCAGCTTCCGGGACAGCCGCATGAACACTGAAGCTTTCTTT.